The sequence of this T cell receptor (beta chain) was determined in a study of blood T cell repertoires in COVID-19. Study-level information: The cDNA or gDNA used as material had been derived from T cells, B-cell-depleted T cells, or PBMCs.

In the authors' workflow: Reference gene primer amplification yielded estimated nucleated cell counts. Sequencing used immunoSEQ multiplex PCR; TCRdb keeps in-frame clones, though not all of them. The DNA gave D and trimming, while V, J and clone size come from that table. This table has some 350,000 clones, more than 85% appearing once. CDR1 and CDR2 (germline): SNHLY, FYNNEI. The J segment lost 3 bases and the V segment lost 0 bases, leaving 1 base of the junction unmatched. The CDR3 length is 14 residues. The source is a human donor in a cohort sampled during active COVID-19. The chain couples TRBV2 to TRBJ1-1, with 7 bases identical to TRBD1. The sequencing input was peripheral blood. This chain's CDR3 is CASSEAGGDTEAFF. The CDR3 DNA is TGTGCCAGCAGTGAAGCAGGGGGCGACACTGAAGCTTTCTTT.